The following is a TCR beta chain sequence with its context. The CDR3 length is 16 residues. CDR1 and CDR2 from the germline V gene are SGHDT and YYEEEE. J gave up 4 bases and V 0 bases, and 6 bases lay outside the gene matches. This entry belongs to a study of blood T cell repertoires in COVID-19. Background on the study: From T cells, B-cell-depleted T cells, or PBMCs came the material, which was cDNA or gDNA.

Per the authors' pipeline: Reference gene primer amplification gave estimated nucleated cell counts. Profiling relied on immunoSEQ multiplex PCR, and the TCRdb table lists in-frame clones only, not all of them. That table furnishes V, J and clone size, whereas the DNA furnished D and trimming. The profile shows 400,000 to 450,000 clones, less than 95% of them singletons. The V call is TRBV5-6, the J call TRBJ2-7, with TRBD2 identical over 11 bases. Source material: PBMCs or T cells enriched from blood (not recorded which). The clonotype originates from a man between 18 and 35 years old who had recovered from COVID-19. As DNA, the CDR3 is TGTGCCAGCAGCTTGGACGCCGGGACTAGCGGTTACGAGCAGTACTTC. Protein: CASSLDAGTSGYEQYF.